Each of the 22 T cell receptor beta chains below was sequenced from the same sample in a study of T cell repertoires in cytomegalovirus infection. MiXCR was run by TCRdb on the reads, yielding one entry per CDR3 protein. This table has around 900,000 distinct CDR3 sequences, approximately 31% appearing once. Which antigens these TCRs recognize remains unknown. Sample: cultured CD8+ T cells from PBMCs, taken from culture after CMV antigen stimulation. These receptors all stem from a human donor in good health (CMV status not recorded). Some clones in this sample may be carry-over from other donors' samples.

This clonotype was counted many times. This chain uses TRBV5-6 with TRBJ1-1, with D uncertain. With 1 base removed from V and 4 bases from J, the gap between germline ends came to 11 bases. CDR3 length: 14 amino acids. Germline V CDR1 and CDR2: SGHDT, YYEEEE. DNA of the CDR3: TGTGCCAGCAGCTTGATTTTTCCTGCCACTGAAGCTTTCTTT. Translating gives CASSLIFPATEAFF.

The rearrangement uses TRBV4-2 and TRBJ2-5, with 11 positions matching TRBD2. The CDR3 is made up of 17 amino acids. Losses at the gene ends were 3 bases for V and 4 bases for J; bases not matched to a gene: 10. Germline CDR1 is LGHNA and CDR2 is YNFKEQ. The CDR3, as DNA: TGTGCCAGCAGCCAGCCCTTTAGCGGGGGGGCCCCAGAGACCCAGTACTTC. Translation: CASSQPFSGGAPETQYF.

In this sample, this clonotype turned up a few times. The rearrangement links TRBV19 to TRBJ2-5; 8 nucleotides match TRBD2. Germline loops: CDR1 LNHDA, CDR2 SQIVND (reference sequence). The trim removed 8 bases at V and 5 bases at J, leaving 16 bases unmatched. The CDR3 runs to 16 residues. The DNA for the CDR3 is TGTGCCAGTCGCGGGCCTGAACTAGCGGAGGGGGAGACCCAGTACTTC. Translation gives CASRGPELAEGETQYF. Full variable domain (remainder filled in from reference TRBV19 and TRBJ2-5): DGGITQSPKYLFRKEGQNVTLSCEQNLNHDAMYWYRQDPGQGLRLIYYSQIVNDFQKGDIAEGYSVSREKKESFPLTVTSAQKNPTAFYLCASRGPELAEGETQYFGPGTRLLVL.

This clonotype was observed many times. The V and J genes are TRBV19 and TRBJ2-1; maybe TRBD1 (5 bases). Germline V CDR1 and CDR2: LNHDA, SQIVND (reference sequence). The CDR3 is 13 residues long. Trimming left V 9 bases short and J 4 bases short, with 13 bases between. The CDR3 reads CASSIDSYNEQFF. The CDR3 nucleotides are TGTGCCAGCAGCATTGACAGTTACAATGAGCAGTTCTTC.

The genes are TRBV9 and TRBJ1-2, with 10 bases matching TRBD1. The CDR3 has 14 residues. V was pared by 3 bases and J by 6 bases, with 5 bases of the junction left unmatched. The germline V gene encodes CDR1 SGDLS and CDR2 YYNGEE. The CDR3 DNA reads as TGTGCCAGCAGCGCCGCCGGGACAGGGGATGGCTACACCTTC. This codes for CASSAAGTGDGYTF.

J is TRBJ1-1 and V is TRBV19, with a weak D call TRBD1 (5 bases). CDR1 is LNHDA and CDR2 is SQIVND in the germline V gene (reference sequence). The CDR3 has 13 amino acids. Trimming took off 3 bases at V and 7 bases at J, with 12 bases between the two ends. The CDR3 DNA is TGTGCCAGTAGTATGGGGGAGGGGCGTGAAGCTTTCTTT. Its translation is CASSMGEGREAFF. Full variable domain (rest looked up from reference TRBV19 and TRBJ1-1): DGGITQSPKYLFRKEGQNVTLSCEQNLNHDAMYWYRQDPGQGLRLIYYSQIVNDFQKGDIAEGYSVSREKKESFPLTVTSAQKNPTAFYLCASSMGEGREAFFGQGTRLTVV.

This clonotype showed up just a few times. This chain uses TRBV14 with TRBJ2-7; D may match TRBD1 or TRBD2 (5 bases each). CDR3 length: 10 residues. CDR1 and CDR2 from the germline V gene are SGHDN and FVKESK. The CDR3 coding sequence is TGTGCTTGGACGGGGCTCGAGCAGTACGTC. Its translation is CAWTGLEQYV.

This clonotype showed up just a few times. Its ends do not fully match the called genes, so a read error is possible. The V and J genes are TRBV6-1 and TRBJ2-2; D remains ambiguous. The V gene's germline CDR1 is MNHNS and CDR2 SASEGT. The CDR3 covers 18 residues. This CDR3 is CASSENQYGLANTGELFF. The DNA for the CDR3 is TGTGCCAGTAGTGAAAATCAGTACGGGCTAGCGAACACCGGGGAGCTGTTTTTT.

A note on this clonotype: This may come from a read error, since a much larger clone is one base off. The V gene is TRBV7-2, the J gene TRBJ2-7; D possibly matches TRBD1 or TRBD2 (5 bases each). CDR1 and CDR2 (germline): SGHTA, FQGNSA. The CDR3 contains 13 residues. CDR3 sequence reads: CASSWDGVDEQHF. The CDR3, as DNA: TGTGCCAGCAGCTGGGACGGGGTGGATGAGCAGCACTTC.

This clonotype was observed at least ten times. J is TRBJ2-6 and V is TRBV4-1; D may be TRBD2 (7 bases). The CDR3 loop spans 18 amino acids. V was shortened by 4 bases and J by 0 bases, with 16 bases between the two germline ends. CDR1 is MGHRA, CDR2 YSYEKL, per germline. This CDR3 reads CASSRGRGPSSGANVLTF. The CDR3 DNA is TGCGCCAGCAGCCGCGGGCGGGGGCCATCCTCTGGGGCCAACGTCCTGACTTTC.

The chain combines TRBV7-8 with TRBJ1-1, with D unclear. Germline loops: CDR1 SGHVS, CDR2 FQNEAQ. V gave up 1 base and J gave up 3 bases, with 12 bases separating them. The CDR3 consists of 15 residues. The CDR3 is CASSLVGRGDTEAFF. In DNA form, the CDR3 reads TGTGCCAGCAGCTTAGTAGGCCGGGGAGACACTGAAGCTTTCTTT. The entire variable domain, with the rest obtained from reference TRBV7-8 and TRBJ1-1, is as follows: GAGVSQSPRYKVAKRGQDVALRCDPISGHVSLFWYQQALGQGPEFLTYFQNEAQLDKSGLPSDRFFAERPEGSVSTLKIQRTQQEDSAVYLCASSLVGRGDTEAFFGQGTRLTVV.

The genes are TRBV7-9 and TRBJ1-2; D not resolved. Germline V lookup: CDR1 SEHNR, CDR2 FQNEAQ (reference sequence). The CDR3 contains 13 residues. V lost 5 bases and J lost 4, with 11 bases in between. CDR3 protein: CASSGRRPYGYTF. In DNA, the CDR3 is TGTGCCAGCAGCGGCCGCAGGCCCTATGGCTACACCTTC.

Concerning this clonotype: Germline and junction disagree at one end, which may indicate a read error. The V call is TRBV12-3 or TRBV12-4, the J call TRBJ2-5; TRBD2 agrees at 8 bases. The CDR3 is made up of 16 amino acids. CDR3: CANSTRLAGDRETQYF. Here the CDR3 DNA reads TGTGCCAACAGTACGCGCCTAGCGGGCGATCGGGAGACCCAGTACTTC.

The CDR3: CASSPVTGGDEAFF. The DNA of the CDR3 is TGTGCCAGCTCACCTGTAACAGGGGGTGATGAAGCTTTCTTT. V gene TRBV18 combines with J gene TRBJ1-1; 8 nucleotides agree with TRBD1. V dropped 3 bases and J dropped 7; count of bases not matched to a gene: 7. Per germline, CDR1 KGHSH and CDR2 LQKENI. The length of the CDR3 is 14 residues.

The gene calls are TRBV6-2 or TRBV6-3 and TRBJ2-2, with D possibly being TRBD1 (6 bases). CDR1 and CDR2 (germline): MNHEY, SVGEGT. Between the trimmed V and J ends, which lost 2 bases and 3 bases, there was a span of 16 bases. There are 17 residues in the CDR3. The CDR3, as DNA: TGTGCCAGCAGTTACGATACGCGACAGGTTTACACCGGGGAGCTGTTTTTT. It codes for CASSYDTRQVYTGELFF.

The rearrangement joins TRBV2 to TRBJ2-3, with a tentative D call TRBD2 (5 bases). The CDR3 is made up of 13 amino acids. With 7 bases removed from V and 2 bases from J, the gap between germline ends came to 10 bases. CDR1 SNHLY and CDR2 FYNNEI come from the germline V gene. The CDR3: CASMGRNTDTQYF. CDR3 nucleotides: TGTGCCAGCATGGGGAGAAACACAGATACGCAGTATTTT.

Regarding this clonotype: Mismatch with germline at one junction end may stem from a read error. This chain joins TRBV6-1 and TRBJ2-1; 12 nucleotides line up with TRBD2. Germline V lookup: CDR1 MNHNS, CDR2 SASEGT. This CDR3 has 18 residues. The CDR3 sequence is CTSSSLAGGAGPYNEQFF. For the CDR3, the DNA is TGTACCAGCAGTTCACTAGCGGGGGGCGCGGGGCCCTACAATGAGCAGTTCTTC.

This clonotype has ten or more counts. This chain connects TRBV12-3 or TRBV12-4 to TRBJ2-1; no clear D. Trimming removed 3 bases from V and 9 bases from J, with 18 bases in between. This CDR3 is 15 amino acids long. CDR3 in amino acids: CASSFRTPTMGEQFF. The DNA of the CDR3 is TGTGCCAGCAGTTTTCGTACCCCCACAATGGGTGAGCAGTTCTTC.

A few counts support this clonotype. This chain connects TRBV7-9 to TRBJ2-1; 10 bases are a match to TRBD1. V lost 5 bases, J lost 4 bases, and 11 bases stayed unmatched. The CDR3 runs 17 residues. Germline assignment: CDR1 SEHNR and CDR2 FQNEAQ (reference sequence). The CDR3 is CASSIPGGQGVYNEQFF. The DNA of the CDR3 is TGTGCCAGCAGCATCCCCGGAGGACAGGGGGTTTACAATGAGCAGTTCTTC. The full variable domain, in which reference TRBV7-9 and TRBJ2-1 provide the parts outside the CDR3, is DTGVSQNPRHKITKRGQNVTFRCDPISEHNRLYWYRQTLGQGPEFLTYFQNEAQLEKSRLLSDRFSAERPKGSFSTLEIQRTEQGDSAMYLCASSIPGGQGVYNEQFFGPGTRLTVL.

V gene TRBV5-1 combines with J gene TRBJ1-2; TRBD1 matches at 9 bases. In germline, CDR1 is SGHRS, CDR2 YFSETQ. V lost 2 bases, J lost 5 bases, and 16 bases stayed unmatched. CDR3 length: 18 amino acids. Here the CDR3 reads CASSLPRDREFTLYGYTF. CDR3 DNA: TGCGCCAGCAGCTTACCCCGGGACAGGGAATTTACCCTTTATGGCTACACCTTC.

A remark on this clonotype: The junction shows a germline mismatch at one end, possibly a read error. This chain uses TRBV6-2 or TRBV6-3 with TRBJ1-2; a possible D gene is TRBD1 (5 bases). Looked up from germline, CDR1 is MNHEY and CDR2 is SVGEGT. The CDR3 extends over 13 amino acids. The CDR3 here is CTSSYVDTRGYTF. The CDR3 region has the DNA TGTACCAGCAGTTACGTGGACACGAGGGGCTACACCTTC.

About this clonotype: At one end, the junction sequence differs from germline, possibly due to a read error. V usage is TRBV7-9 and J usage is TRBJ2-1, with D possibly being TRBD1 or TRBD2 (5 bases each). This CDR3 contains 17 residues. Germline V gives CDR1 SEHNR, CDR2 FQNEAQ (reference sequence). In DNA, the CDR3 is TGCGCCAGCAGCCCAGATGAGGCAGGGAGCTCCTACAATGAGCAGTTCTTC. This gives the protein CASSPDEAGSSYNEQFF.